This entry features one TCR beta chain sequence. No antigen is known for it. Specified time point: pre-sensitization, week 0. Described treatment: therapeutic diphenylcyclopropenone sensitization with weekly scalp DPC. Donors were 18 to 70-year-old alopecia patients suitable for DPC. This specimen comes from a study of human T cells and chemical hapten exposure. Germline CDR1 MNHEY, CDR2 SVGAGI. The CDR3 loop spans 15 amino acids. The V and J ends lost 0 bases and 6 bases respectively, with 12 bases between them. TCRdb reanalysed the RACE reads using MiXCR and keeps one entry per CDR3 protein. Of 87,000 or so distinct CDR3 sequences in the sample, roughly 8.8% are singletons; the top ten hold around 4%. General study points: The number of TCRs over 1 in 1000 frequency stayed unchanged after DPC. Expanded TCRs clustered into significantly more large CDR3 similarity groups than controls, the analysis revealed. Higher patch test scores went with higher counts of PT1 expanded TCRs.

This rearrangement joins TRBV6-5 to TRBJ1-5; D might be TRBD1 (5 bases). Sequencing was performed on whole blood, taken in connection with sensitization to the hapten diphenylcyclopropenone (DPC). The receptor's source is a woman aged 40 to 50 with alopecia areata. Some clones in this sample may be carry-over from other donors' samples. The CDR3 nucleotides read TGTGCCAGCAGTTACTCGAATCGGGGGAGTCAGCCCCAGCATTTT. Residues: CASSYSNRGSQPQHF.